Included here is one T cell receptor beta chain sequence, with context. Antigen specificity is unknown. Amplification targeted TCR beta CDR3 regions from RNA transcripts. First-round RT-PCR with HTBI primers amplified the TCR CDR3 region. One entry per CDR3 protein, called by TCRdb with MiXCR from the multiplex PCR reads. The sample carries some 500,000 distinct CDR3 sequences, roughly 14% recorded once. These data belong to a study of T cells in Graves' hyperthyroidism and ophthalmopathy. Study conclusions and caveats: Most expanded thyroid clonotypes above 0.001 also appeared in blood.

The CDR3 is 12 residues long. Deletions cut 5 bases from V and 10 bases from J, with 12 bases between. Germline V gene lookup returns CDR1 SNHLY and CDR2 FYNNEI. This sample holds PBMCs from roughly 10 ml fresh peripheral blood. The receptor comes from a woman between 18 and 29 years old with Graves' hyperthyroidism. This chain joins TRBV2 and TRBJ2-1, with D perhaps matching TRBD1 (5 bases). Sequences were obtained from blood. The CDR3 DNA follows: TGTGCCAGCAGTCCCACCGCAGGGGAGCAGTTCTTC. Translating it yields CASSPTAGEQFF.